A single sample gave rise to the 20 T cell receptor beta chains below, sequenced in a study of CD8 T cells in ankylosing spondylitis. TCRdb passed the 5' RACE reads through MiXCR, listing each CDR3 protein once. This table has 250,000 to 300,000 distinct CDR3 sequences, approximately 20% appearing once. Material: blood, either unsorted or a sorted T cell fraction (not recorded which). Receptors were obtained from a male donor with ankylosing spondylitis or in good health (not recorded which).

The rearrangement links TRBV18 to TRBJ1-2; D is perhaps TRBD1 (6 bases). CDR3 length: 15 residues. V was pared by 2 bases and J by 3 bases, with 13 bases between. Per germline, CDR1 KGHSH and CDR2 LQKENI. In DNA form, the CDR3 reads TGTGCCAGCTCACCAATTCGGGACACGGACTATGGCTACACCTTC. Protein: CASSPIRDTDYGYTF.

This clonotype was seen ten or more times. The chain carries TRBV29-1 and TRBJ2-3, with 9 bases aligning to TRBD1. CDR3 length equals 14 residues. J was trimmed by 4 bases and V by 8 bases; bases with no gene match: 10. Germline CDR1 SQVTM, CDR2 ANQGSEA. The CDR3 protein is CSTRTGDLPDTQYF. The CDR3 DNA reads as TGCAGCACCAGGACAGGGGATCTCCCAGATACGCAGTATTTT.

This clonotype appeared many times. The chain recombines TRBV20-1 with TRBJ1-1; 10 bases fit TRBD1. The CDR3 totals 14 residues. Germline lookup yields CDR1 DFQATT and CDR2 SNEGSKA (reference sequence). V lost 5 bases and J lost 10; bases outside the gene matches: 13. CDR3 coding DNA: TGCAGTGCTGACCCTCCGACAGGGGGCTCTTCAGCTTTCTTT. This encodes CSADPPTGGSSAFF.

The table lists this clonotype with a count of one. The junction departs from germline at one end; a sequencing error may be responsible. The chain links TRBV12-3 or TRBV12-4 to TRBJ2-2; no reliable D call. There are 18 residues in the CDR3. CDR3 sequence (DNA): TGTGCCTGCAGTTCGGCCCTTACTAAGCATATCTTCACCGGGGAGCTGTTTTTT. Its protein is CACSSALTKHIFTGELFF.

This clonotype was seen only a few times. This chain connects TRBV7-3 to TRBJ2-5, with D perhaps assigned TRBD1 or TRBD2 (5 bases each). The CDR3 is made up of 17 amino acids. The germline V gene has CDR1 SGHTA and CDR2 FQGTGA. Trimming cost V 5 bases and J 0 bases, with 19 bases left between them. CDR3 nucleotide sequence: TGTGCCAGCAGCCCAAGCTCGGGGCGGGCTTACCAAGAGACCCAGTACTTC. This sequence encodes CASSPSSGRAYQETQYF.

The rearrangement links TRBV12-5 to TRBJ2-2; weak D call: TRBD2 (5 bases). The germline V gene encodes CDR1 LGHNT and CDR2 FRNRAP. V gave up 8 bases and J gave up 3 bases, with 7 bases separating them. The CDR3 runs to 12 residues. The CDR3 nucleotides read TGTGCTAGTCTCGGGGACACCGGGGAGCTGTTTTTT. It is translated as CASLGDTGELFF.

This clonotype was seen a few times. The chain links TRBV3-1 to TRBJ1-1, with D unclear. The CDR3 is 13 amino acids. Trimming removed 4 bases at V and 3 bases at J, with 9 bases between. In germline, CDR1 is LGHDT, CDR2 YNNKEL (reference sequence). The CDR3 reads CASSPDEYTEAFF. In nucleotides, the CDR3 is TGTGCCAGCAGCCCCGACGAGTACACTGAAGCTTTCTTT. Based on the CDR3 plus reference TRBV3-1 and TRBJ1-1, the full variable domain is DTAVSQTPKYLVTQMGNDKSIKCEQNLGHDTMYWYKQDSKKFLKIMFSYNNKELIINETVPNRFSPKSPDKAHLNLHINSLELGDSAVYFCASSPDEYTEAFFGQGTRLTVV.

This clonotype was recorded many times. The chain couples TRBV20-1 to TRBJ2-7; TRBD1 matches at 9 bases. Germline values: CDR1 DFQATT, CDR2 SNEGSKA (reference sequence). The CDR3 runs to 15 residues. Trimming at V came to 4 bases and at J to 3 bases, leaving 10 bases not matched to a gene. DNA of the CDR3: TGCAGTGCTACCTCCATGCGGACAGGGGACTACGAGCAGTACGTC. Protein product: CSATSMRTGDYEQYV.

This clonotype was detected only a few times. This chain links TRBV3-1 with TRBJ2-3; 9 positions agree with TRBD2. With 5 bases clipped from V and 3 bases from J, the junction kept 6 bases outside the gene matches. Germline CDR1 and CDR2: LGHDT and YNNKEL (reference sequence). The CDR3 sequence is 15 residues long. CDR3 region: CASSFPTSGTDTQYF. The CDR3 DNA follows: TGTGCCAGCAGCTTCCCGACTAGCGGAACAGATACGCAGTATTTT.

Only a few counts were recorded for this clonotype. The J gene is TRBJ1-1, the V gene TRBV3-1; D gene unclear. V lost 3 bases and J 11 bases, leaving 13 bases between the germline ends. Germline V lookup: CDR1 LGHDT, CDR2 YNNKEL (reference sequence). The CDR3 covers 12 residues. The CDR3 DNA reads TGTGCCAGCAGCCAGGCGGGGAGAGGGGCTTTCTTT. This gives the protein CASSQAGRGAFF.

CDR3 DNA sequence: TGCAGTGCTGGGGGGACACTCCAAGAGACCCAGTACTTC. Its translation: CSAGGTLQETQYF. The rearrangement joins TRBV20-1 to TRBJ2-5, with D tentatively TRBD1 or TRBD2 (6 bases each). In germline, CDR1 is DFQATT, CDR2 SNEGSKA (reference sequence). The V and J ends lost 5 bases and 1 base respectively, with 11 bases between them. The CDR3 contains 13 residues.

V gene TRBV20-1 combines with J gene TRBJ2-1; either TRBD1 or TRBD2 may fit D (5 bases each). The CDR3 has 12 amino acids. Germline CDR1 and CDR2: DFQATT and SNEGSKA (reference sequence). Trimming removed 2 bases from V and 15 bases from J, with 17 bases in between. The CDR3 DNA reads TGCAGTGCTAGACCCTTGGGACGAACGGTGTTCTTC. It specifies CSARPLGRTVFF.

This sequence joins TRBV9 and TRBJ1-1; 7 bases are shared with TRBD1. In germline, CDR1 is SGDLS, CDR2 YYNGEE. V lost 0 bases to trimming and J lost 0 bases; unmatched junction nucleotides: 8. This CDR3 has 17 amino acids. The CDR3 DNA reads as TGTGCCAGCAGCGTAGACCCAGGGGGGACAATGAACACTGAAGCTTTCTTT. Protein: CASSVDPGGTMNTEAFF.

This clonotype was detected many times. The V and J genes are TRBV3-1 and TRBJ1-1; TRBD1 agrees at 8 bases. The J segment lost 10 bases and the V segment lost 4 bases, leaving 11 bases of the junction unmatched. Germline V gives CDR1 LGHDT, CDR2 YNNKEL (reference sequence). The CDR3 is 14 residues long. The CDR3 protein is CASSPLDRGERAFF. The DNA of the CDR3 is TGTGCCAGCAGCCCGCTCGACAGGGGAGAGCGAGCTTTCTTT.

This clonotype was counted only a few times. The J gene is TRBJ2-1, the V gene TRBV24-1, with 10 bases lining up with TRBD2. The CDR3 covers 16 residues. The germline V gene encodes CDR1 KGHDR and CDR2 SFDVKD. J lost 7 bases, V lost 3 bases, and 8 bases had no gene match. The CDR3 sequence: CATSDRLAGAYNEQFF. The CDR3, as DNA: TGTGCCACCAGTGATCGCCTAGCGGGAGCTTATAATGAGCAGTTCTTC.

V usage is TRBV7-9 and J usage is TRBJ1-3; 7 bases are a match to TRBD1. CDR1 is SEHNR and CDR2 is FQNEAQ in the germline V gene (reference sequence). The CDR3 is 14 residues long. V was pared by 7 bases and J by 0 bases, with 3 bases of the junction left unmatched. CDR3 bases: TGTGCCAGCATTCAGGGGGGCTCTGGAAACACCATATATTTT. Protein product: CASIQGGSGNTIYF.

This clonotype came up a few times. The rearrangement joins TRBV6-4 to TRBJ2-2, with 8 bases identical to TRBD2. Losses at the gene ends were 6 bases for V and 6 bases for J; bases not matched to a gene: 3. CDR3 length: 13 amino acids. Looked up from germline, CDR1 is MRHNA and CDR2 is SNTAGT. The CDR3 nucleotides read TGTGCCAGCAGCGACGGGAGGGCCGGGGAGCTGTTTTTT. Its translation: CASSDGRAGELFF.

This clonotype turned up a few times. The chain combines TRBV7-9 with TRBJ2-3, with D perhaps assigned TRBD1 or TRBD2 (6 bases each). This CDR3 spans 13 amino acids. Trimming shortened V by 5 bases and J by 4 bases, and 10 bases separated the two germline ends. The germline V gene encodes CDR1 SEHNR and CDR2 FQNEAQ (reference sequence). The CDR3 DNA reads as TGTGCCAGCAGCCCTCGGGGGCCAGATACGCAGTATTTT. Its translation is CASSPRGPDTQYF.

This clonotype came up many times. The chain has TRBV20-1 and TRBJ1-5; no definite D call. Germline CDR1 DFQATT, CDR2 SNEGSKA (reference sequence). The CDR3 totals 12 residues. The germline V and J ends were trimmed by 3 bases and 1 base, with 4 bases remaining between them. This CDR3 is CSASASNQPQHF. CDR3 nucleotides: TGCAGTGCTAGCGCGAGCAATCAGCCCCAGCATTTT.

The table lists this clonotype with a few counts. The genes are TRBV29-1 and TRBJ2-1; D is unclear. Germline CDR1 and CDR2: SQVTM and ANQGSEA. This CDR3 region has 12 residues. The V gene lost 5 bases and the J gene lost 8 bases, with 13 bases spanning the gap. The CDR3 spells CSVSPAVYEQFF. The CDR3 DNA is TGCAGCGTTTCCCCCGCAGTATATGAGCAGTTCTTC.